Below, one T cell receptor beta chain is given with its context. Primers included in the PCR were 60 Vbeta and 13 Jbeta primers. Using immunoSEQ multiplex PCR, the repertoire was profiled, and TCRdb retains in-frame clones only, with some absent. The table has 150,000 to 250,000 clones, around 74% seen once. There are 11 residues in the CDR3. The V gene lost 2 bases and the J gene lost 9 bases, with 5 bases spanning the gap. Per germline, CDR1 MNHEY and CDR2 SVGAGI. This sample stems from a study of cytomegalovirus exposure and HLA in healthy donors. The specimen was PBMCs. The chain employs TRBV6-5 and TRBJ2-1; no definite D call. This TCR was sampled from a girl under 18 in good health and CMV-seropositive. In DNA form, the CDR3 reads TGTGCCAGCAGTTACGATAGTGAGCAGTTCTTC. Protein product: CASSYDSEQFF.